This T cell receptor beta chain emerged from a study of control samples from healthy donors and cancer patients (dated by TCRdb to between 2020 and 2021). A word on this clone: Its cognate antigen has yet to be identified. The sample holds no much larger clone one base away, and base qualities are not on file.

Library preparation employed the immunoSEQ multiplex PCR assay. Not all clones reach the TCRdb copy of this immuneACCESS table, which keeps in-frame sequences only. Checked studies attribute under half of the gap to unresolved V genes and leave the rest unexplained. The sample table holds 160,000 or so clones, of which around 90% were seen once. In total, the top ten clones hold 0.68% of the sample. For CDR1 and CDR2, the germline V gene lists LGHNA and YNFKEQ. Reading from cysteine to phenylalanine, the CDR3 counts 13 amino acids. The kept DNA is CDR3 alone, 39 bases in frame from the first base. Trimming takes 2 bases off V and 7 bases off J; junction bases not matched to a gene: 1.

This TCR came from a woman in her twenties or thirties in good health. Sequenced: blood. The rearranged segments are TRBV4-2 and TRBJ1-2, with 10 middle bases fitting TRBD1. The nucleotide sequence reads as follows: TGTGCCAGCAGCCAACGACAGGGGGCTGGCTACACCTTC. Its translation is CASSQRQGAGYTF.